A selection of T cell receptor beta chains follows, all from one sample in a study of OX40 agonist ivuxolimab in advanced cancers. Sequencing used immunoSEQ multiplex PCR; TCRdb keeps in-frame clones, though not all of them. The table shows approximately 77,000 clones, with around four fifths occurring only once. This specimen was CD4+ or CD8+ T cells sorted from blood, taken in a trial of the OX40 agonist ivuxolimab. The receptors come from an adult with an advanced solid tumor such as melanoma, head and neck, liver or kidney cancer. The CDR3 runs from the conserved cysteine through the conserved F or W. The D gene is left open where the match is weak. For some rows the clone size is stated as once, few or many, or as a class when expanded; others skip it.

d_call,clone_size,j_call,v_call,cdr3_nt,cdr3_aa
-,-,TRBJ1-2,TRBV5-5,TGTGCCAGCAGCTTATCCCCTGGAGGAAACTATGGCTACACCTTC,CASSLSPGGNYGYTF
TRBD1,-,TRBJ2-3,TRBV2,TGTGCCAGCAGCCGGGACAGGGGGCCAGATACGCAGTATTTT,CASSRDRGPDTQYF
TRBD1,few,TRBJ2-4,TRBV28,TGTGCCAGCAGTTTAGCGACAGGGGGCAAAAACATTCAGTACTTC,CASSLATGGKNIQYF
-,-,TRBJ2-2,TRBV11-3,TGTGCCAGCAGCCTATATGGTGACACCGGGGAGCTGTTTTTT,CASSLYGDTGELFF
-,once,TRBJ1-1,TRBV23-1,TGCGCCAGCAGTCAACTGCGCGGACGGGAAAAGAACACTGAAGCTTTCTTT,CASSQLRGREKNTEAFF
-,few,TRBJ1-6,TRBV30,TGTGCCTTGGAAAACTCCTATAATTCACCCCTCCACTTT,CALENSYNSPLHF
-,-,TRBJ1-1,TRBV29-1,TGCAGCGCTGGAGAAGTAGTTTTTTCTGAAGCTTTCTTT,CSAGEVVFSEAFF
-,-,TRBJ2-7,TRBV18,TGTGCCAGCTCTTCGGGACTCCGATGGGAGCAGTACTTC,CASSSGLRWEQYF
-,-,TRBJ2-3,TRBV9,TGTGCCAGCAGCGCGGACAGCTTCACAGATACGCAGTATTTT,CASSADSFTDTQYF
TRBD2,-,TRBJ2-2,TRBV10-3,TGTGCCATCAGCCGGACTAGCGGGAGGGTCCCGAGCACCGGGGAGCTGTTTTTT,CAISRTSGRVPSTGELFF
-,once,TRBJ2-7,TRBV19,TGTGCCACCGCACAGGGTAACGAGCAGTACTTC,CATAQGNEQYF
TRBD2,-,TRBJ2-2,TRBV5-1,TGCGCCAGCAGCTTGCTGTCCAGCGGGAGTACCGGGGAGCTGTTTTTT,CASSLLSSGSTGELFF